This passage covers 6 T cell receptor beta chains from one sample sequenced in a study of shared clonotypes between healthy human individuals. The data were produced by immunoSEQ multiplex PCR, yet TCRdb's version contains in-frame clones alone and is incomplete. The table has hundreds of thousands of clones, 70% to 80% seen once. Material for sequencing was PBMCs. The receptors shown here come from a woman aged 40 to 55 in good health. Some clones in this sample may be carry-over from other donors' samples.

CDR3 sequence reads: CAWSVRFGTMNTGELFF. The CDR3 nucleotides read TGTGCCTGGAGTGTAAGGTTTGGGACAATGAACACCGGGGAGCTGTTTTTT. The chain uses TRBV30 and TRBJ2-2; TRBD1 might be the D (6 bases). Germline CDR1 is GTSNPN and CDR2 is SVGIG (reference sequence). Trimming shortened V by 0 bases and J by 1 base, and 15 bases separated the two germline ends. The CDR3 runs to 17 residues.

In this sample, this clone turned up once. The CDR3 loop is CASREGLVLNEQYF. CDR3 nucleotide sequence: TGTGCCAGCAGGGAGGGACTAGTATTGAACGAGCAGTACTTC. This chain links TRBV6-1 with TRBJ2-7; 8 nucleotides align to TRBD2. The germline V gene has CDR1 MNHNS and CDR2 SASEGT. V shed 6 bases and J 5 bases; nucleotides not matched to a gene: 9. The CDR3 is 14 amino acids.

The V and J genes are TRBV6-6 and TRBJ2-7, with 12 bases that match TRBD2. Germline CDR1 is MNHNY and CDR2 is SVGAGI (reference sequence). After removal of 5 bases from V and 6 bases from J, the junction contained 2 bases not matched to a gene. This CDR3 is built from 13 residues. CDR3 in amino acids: CASSGLAGFEQYF. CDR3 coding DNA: TGTGCCAGCAGTGGACTAGCGGGATTCGAGCAGTACTTC.

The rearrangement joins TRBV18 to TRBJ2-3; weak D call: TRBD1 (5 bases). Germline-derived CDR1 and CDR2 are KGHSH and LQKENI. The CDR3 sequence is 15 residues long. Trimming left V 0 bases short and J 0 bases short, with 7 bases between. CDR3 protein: CASSPPGESTDTQYF. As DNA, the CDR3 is TGTGCCAGCTCACCACCAGGGGAAAGCACAGATACGCAGTATTTT. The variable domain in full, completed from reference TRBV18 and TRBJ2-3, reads NAGVMQNPRHLVRRRGQEARLRCSPMKGHSHVYWYRQLPEEGLKFMVYLQKENIIDESGMPKERFSAEFPKEGPSILRIQQVVRGDSAAYFCASSPPGESTDTQYFGPGTRLTVL.

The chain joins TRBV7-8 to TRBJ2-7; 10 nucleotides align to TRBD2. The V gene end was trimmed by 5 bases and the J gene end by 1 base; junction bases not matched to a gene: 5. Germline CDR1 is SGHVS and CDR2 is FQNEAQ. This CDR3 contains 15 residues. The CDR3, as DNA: TGTGCCAGCAGCACCTGGACTAGCGGTTCCTACGAGCAGTACTTC. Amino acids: CASSTWTSGSYEQYF.

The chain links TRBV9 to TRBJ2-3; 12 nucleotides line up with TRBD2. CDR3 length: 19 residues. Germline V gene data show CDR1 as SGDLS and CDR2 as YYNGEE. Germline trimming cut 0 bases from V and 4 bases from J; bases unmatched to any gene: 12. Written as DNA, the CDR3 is TGTGCCAGCAGCGTAGCCGGGCGACTAGCGGGAGAGCTCGCAGATACGCAGTATTTT. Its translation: CASSVAGRLAGELADTQYF. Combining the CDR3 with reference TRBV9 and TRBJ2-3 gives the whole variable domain DSGVTQTPKHLITATGQRVTLRCSPRSGDLSVYWYQQSLDQGLQFLIQYYNGEERAKGNILERFSAQQFPDLHSELNLSSLELGDSALYFCASSVAGRLAGELADTQYFGPGTRLTVL.